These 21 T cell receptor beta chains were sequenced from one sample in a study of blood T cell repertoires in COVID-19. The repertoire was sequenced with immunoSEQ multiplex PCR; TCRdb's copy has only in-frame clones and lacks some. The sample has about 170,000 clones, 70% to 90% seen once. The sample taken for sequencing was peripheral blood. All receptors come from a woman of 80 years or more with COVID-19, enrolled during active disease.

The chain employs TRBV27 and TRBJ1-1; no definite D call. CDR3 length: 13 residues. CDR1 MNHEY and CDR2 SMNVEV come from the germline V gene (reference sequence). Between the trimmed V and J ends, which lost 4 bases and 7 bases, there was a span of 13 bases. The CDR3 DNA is TGTGCCAGCAGTTCGTTTTTCGTCGGTGAAGCTTTCTTT. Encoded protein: CASSSFFVGEAFF.

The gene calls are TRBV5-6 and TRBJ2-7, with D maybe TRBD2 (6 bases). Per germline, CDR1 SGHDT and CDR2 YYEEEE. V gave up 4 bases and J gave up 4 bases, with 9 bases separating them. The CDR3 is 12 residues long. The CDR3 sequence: CASSRLGYEQYF. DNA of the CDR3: TGTGCCAGCAGCCGACTAGGATACGAGCAGTACTTC.

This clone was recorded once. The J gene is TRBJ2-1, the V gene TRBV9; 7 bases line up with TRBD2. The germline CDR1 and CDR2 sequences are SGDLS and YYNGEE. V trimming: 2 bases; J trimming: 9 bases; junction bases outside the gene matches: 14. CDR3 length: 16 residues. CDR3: CASSVGREIFSGEQFF. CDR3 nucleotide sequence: TGTGCCAGCAGCGTCGGGCGGGAGATATTTAGCGGTGAGCAGTTCTTC.

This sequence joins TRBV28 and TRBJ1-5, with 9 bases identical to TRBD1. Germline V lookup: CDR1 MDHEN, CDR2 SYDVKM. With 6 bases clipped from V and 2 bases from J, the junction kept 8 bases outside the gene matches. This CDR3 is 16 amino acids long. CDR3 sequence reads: CASSPSRTGGNQPQHF. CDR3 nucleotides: TGTGCCAGCAGCCCTTCCCGGACAGGGGGCAATCAGCCCCAGCATTTT.

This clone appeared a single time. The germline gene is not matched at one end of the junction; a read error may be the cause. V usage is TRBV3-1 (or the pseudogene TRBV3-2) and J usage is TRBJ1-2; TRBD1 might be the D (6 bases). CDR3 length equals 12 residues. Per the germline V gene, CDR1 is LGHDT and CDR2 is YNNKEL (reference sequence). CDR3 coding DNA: TGTGCCAGCAGCCAACCCGGTGGGGGCTTGGCCTTC. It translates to CASSQPGGGLAF.

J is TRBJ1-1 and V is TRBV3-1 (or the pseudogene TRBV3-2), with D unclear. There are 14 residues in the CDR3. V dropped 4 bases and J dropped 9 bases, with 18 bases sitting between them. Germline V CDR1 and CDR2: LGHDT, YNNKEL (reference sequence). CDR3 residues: CASSRNGIDGKAFF. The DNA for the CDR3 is TGTGCCAGCAGCCGCAACGGCATAGACGGGAAAGCTTTCTTT.

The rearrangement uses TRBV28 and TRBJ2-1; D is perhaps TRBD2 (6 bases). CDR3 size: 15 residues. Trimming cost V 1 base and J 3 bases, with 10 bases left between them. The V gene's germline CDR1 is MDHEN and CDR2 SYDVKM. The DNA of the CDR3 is TGTGCCAGCAGTTTATCCGGGACTCTCTACAATGAGCAGTTCTTC. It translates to CASSLSGTLYNEQFF.

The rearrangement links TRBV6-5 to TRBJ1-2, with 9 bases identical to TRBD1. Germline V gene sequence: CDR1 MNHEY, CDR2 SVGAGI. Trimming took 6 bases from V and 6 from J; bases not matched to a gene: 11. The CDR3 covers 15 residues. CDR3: CASSDPPGQGNGYTF. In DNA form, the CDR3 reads TGTGCCAGCAGCGACCCCCCGGGACAGGGAAATGGCTACACCTTC.

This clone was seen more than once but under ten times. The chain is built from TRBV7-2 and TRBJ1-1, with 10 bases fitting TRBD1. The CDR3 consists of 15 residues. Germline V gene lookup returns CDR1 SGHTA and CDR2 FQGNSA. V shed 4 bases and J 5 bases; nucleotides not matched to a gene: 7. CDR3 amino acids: CASSSQGTGVTEAFF. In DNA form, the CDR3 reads TGTGCCAGCAGCTCCCAGGGGACAGGGGTTACTGAAGCTTTCTTT.

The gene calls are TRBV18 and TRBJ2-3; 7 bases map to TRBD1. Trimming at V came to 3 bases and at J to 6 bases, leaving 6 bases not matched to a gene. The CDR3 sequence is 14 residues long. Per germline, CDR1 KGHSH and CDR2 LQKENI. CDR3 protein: CASSPRQGMDTQYF. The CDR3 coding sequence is TGTGCCAGCTCACCCCGACAGGGAATGGATACGCAGTATTTT. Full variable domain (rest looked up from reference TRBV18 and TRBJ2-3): NAGVMQNPRHLVRRRGQEARLRCSPMKGHSHVYWYRQLPEEGLKFMVYLQKENIIDESGMPKERFSAEFPKEGPSILRIQQVVRGDSAAYFCASSPRQGMDTQYFGPGTRLTVL.

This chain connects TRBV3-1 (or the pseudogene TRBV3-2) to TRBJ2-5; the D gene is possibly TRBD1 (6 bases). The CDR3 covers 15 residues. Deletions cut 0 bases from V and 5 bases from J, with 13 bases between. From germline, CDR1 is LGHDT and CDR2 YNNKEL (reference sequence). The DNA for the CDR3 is TGTGCCAGCAGCCAAGATGTGGGGGCAGGGGAGACCCAGTACTTC. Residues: CASSQDVGAGETQYF.

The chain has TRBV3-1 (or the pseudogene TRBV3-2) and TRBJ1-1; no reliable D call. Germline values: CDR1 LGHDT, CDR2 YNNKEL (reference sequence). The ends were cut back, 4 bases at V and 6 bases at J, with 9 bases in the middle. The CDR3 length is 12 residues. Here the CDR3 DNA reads TGTGCCAGCAGCCGATCAAGCGCTGAAGCTTTCTTT. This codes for CASSRSSAEAFF.

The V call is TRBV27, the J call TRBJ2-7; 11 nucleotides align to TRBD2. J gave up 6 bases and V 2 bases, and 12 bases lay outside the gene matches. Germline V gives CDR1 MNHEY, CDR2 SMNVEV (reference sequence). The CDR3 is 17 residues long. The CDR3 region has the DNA TGTGCCAGCAGTTTAAGGCCCCTAGCGGGGGGCCAGCGCGAGCAGTACTTC. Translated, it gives CASSLRPLAGGQREQYF.

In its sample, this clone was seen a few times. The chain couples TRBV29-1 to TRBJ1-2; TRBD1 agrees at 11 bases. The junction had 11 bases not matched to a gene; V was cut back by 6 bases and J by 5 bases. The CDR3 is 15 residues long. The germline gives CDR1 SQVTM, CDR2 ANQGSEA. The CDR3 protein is CSVGGTGGPLYGYTF. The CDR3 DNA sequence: TGCAGCGTGGGGGGGACAGGGGGACCCCTTTATGGCTACACCTTC.

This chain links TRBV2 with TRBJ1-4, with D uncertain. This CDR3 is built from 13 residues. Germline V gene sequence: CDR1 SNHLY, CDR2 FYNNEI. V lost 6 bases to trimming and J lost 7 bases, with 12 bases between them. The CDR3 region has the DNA TGTGCCAGCAGAACAGATGTTCTTGAAAAACTGTTTTTT. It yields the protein CASRTDVLEKLFF.

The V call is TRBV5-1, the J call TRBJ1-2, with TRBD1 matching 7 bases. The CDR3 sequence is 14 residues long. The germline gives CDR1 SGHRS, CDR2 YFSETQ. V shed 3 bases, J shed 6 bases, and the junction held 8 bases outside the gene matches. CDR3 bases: TGCGCCAGCAGCTGGACCCAAGGGACAGATGGCTACACCTTC. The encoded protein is CASSWTQGTDGYTF.

CDR3 coding DNA: TGTGCCAGCATTCAATGGGGGGGGAACACTGAAGCTTTCTTT. Its protein product is CASIQWGGNTEAFF. The chain couples TRBV2 to TRBJ1-1; maybe TRBD1 (5 bases). The CDR3 runs 14 residues. Germline V gives CDR1 SNHLY, CDR2 FYNNEI. Trimming removed 7 bases at V and 1 base at J, with 13 bases between. The complete variable domain, with remaining parts taken from reference TRBV2 and TRBJ1-1, reads EPEVTQTPSHQVTQMGQEVILRCVPISNHLYFYWYRQILGQKVEFLVSFYNNEISEKSEIFDDQFSVERPDGSNFTLKIRSTKLEDSAMYFCASIQWGGNTEAFFGQGTRLTVV.

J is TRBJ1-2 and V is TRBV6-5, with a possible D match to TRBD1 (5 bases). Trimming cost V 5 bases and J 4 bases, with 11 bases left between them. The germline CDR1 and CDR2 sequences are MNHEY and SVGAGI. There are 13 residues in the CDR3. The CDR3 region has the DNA TGTGCCAGCAGTCTCAGGGATGTCTATGGCTACACCTTC. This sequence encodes CASSLRDVYGYTF.

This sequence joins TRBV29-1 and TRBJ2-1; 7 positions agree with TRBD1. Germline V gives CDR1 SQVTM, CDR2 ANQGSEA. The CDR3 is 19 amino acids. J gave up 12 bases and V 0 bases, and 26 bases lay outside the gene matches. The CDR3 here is CSVEDPRETRQGIYNRQFF. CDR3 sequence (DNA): TGCAGCGTTGAAGACCCCAGGGAAACTAGACAGGGAATCTACAATAGGCAGTTCTTC.

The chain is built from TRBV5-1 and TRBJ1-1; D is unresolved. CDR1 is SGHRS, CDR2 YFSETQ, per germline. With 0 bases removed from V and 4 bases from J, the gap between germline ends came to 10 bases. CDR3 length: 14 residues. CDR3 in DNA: TGCGCCAGCAGCTTGGAAATATCTAGCACTGAAGCTTTCTTT. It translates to CASSLEISSTEAFF.

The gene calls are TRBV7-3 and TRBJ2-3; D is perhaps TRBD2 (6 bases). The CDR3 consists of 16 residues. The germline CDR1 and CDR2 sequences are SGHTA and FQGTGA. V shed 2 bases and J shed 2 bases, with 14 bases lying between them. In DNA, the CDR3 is TGTGCCAGCAGCTTATCAGGCGCGGGGAACACAGATACGCAGTATTTT. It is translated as CASSLSGAGNTDTQYF.